The entry below describes one T cell receptor beta chain. Its cognate antigen is unknown. These data are taken from a study of OX40 agonist ivuxolimab in advanced cancers. Study context: Prior therapy, whether anti-PD-1, anti-PD-L1 or anti-CTLA-4, was allowed, and 40% had some. Study-wide findings and caveats: Clones of CD4+ and CD8+ blood T cells grew by week 6 at doses of 0.1 to 3.0 mg/kg.

Using immunoSEQ multiplex PCR, the repertoire was profiled, and TCRdb retains in-frame clones only, with some absent. This sample carries 92,000 or so clones, 70% to 85% of them seen once, and the ten largest clones take 5.8%. The CDR3 contains 13 residues. The V end lost 5 bases, the J end lost 6 bases, and 10 bases lay between the germline ends. Germline values: CDR1 SEHNR, CDR2 FQNEAQ (reference sequence). Anyone with autoimmune disease history or systemic immunosuppression was excluded. The origin of this receptor is an adult with an advanced solid tumor such as melanoma, head and neck, liver or kidney cancer. V is TRBV7-9 and J is TRBJ2-2; D is possibly TRBD2 (6 bases). The sample consisted of CD4+ or CD8+ T cells sorted from blood, taken in a trial of the OX40 agonist ivuxolimab. The DNA of the CDR3 is TGTGCCAGCAGCCGCGGGACCCCCGGGGAGCTGTTTTTT. It translates to CASSRGTPGELFF.